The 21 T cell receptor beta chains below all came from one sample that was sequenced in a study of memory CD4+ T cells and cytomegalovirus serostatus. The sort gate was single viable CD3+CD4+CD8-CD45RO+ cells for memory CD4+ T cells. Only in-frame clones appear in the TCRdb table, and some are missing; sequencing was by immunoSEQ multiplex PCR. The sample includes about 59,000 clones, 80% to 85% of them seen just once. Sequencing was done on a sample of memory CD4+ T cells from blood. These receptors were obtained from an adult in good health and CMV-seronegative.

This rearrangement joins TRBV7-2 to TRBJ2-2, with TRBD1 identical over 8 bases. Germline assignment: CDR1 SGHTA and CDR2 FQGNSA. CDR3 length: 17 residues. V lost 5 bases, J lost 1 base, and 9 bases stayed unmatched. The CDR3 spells CASSPTRTGKNTGELFF. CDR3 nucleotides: TGTGCCAGCAGCCCAACCCGGACAGGGAAGAACACCGGGGAGCTGTTTTTT. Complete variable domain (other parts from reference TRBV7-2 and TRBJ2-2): GAGVSQSPSNKVTEKGKDVELRCDPISGHTALYWYRQSLGQGLEFLIYFQGNSAPDKSGLPSDRFSAERTGGSVSTLTIQRTQQEDSAVYLCASSPTRTGKNTGELFFGEGSRLTVL.

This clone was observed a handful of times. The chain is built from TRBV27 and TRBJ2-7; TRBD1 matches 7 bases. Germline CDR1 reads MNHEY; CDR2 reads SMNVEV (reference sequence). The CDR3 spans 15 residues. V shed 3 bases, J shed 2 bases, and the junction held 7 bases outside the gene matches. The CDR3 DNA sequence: TGTGCCAGCAGTTTTAATGACAGGGTAGCCTACGAGCAGTACTTC. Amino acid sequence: CASSFNDRVAYEQYF.

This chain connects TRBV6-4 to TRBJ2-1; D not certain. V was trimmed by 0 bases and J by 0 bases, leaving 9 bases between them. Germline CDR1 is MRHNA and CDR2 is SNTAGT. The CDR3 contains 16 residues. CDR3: CASSDSGSYSYNEQFF. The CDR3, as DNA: TGTGCCAGCAGTGACTCGGGCAGTTACTCCTACAATGAGCAGTTCTTC.

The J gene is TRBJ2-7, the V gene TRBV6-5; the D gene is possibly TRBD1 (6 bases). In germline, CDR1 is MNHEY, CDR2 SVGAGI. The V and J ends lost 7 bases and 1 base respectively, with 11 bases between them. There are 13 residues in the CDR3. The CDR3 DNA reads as TGTGCCAGCACTAAAGGGGGTTCCTACGAGCAGTACTTC. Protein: CASTKGGSYEQYF.

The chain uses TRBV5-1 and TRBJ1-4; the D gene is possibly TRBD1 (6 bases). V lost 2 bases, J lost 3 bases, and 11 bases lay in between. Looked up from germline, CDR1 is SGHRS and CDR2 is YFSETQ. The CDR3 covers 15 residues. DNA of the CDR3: TGCGCCAGCAGCTTTTCGGGGGGCCCTAATGAAAAACTGTTTTTT. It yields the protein CASSFSGGPNEKLFF.

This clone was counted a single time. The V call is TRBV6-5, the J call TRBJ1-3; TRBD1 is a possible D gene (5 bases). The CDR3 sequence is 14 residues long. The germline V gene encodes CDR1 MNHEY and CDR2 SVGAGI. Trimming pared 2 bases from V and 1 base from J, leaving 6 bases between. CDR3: CASSYEGSGNTIYF. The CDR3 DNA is TGTGCCAGCAGTTACGAGGGGTCTGGAAACACCATATATTTT.

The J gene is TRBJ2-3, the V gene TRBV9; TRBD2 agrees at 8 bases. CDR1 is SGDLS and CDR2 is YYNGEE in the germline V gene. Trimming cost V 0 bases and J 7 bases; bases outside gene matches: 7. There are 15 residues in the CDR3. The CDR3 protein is CASSVESGSTNTQYF. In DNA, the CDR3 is TGTGCCAGCAGCGTAGAGAGCGGGAGTACAAATACGCAGTATTTT.

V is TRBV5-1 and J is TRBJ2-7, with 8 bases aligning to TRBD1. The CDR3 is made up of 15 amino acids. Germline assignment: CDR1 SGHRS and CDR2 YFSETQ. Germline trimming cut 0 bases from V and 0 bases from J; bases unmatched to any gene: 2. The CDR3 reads CASSLGTGSSYEQYF. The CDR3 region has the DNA TGCGCCAGCAGCTTGGGGACAGGGAGCTCCTACGAGCAGTACTTC.

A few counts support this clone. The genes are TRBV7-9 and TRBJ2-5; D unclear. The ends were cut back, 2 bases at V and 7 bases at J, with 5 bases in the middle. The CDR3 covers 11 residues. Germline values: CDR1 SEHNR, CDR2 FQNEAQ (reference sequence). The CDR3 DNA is TGTGCCAGCAGCTTATACGCGACCCAGTACTTC. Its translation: CASSLYATQYF.

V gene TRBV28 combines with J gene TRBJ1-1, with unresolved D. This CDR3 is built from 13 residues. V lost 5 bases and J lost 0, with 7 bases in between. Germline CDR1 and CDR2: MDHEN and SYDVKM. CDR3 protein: CASSDVMNTEAFF. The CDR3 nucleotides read TGTGCCAGCAGTGATGTCATGAACACTGAAGCTTTCTTT.

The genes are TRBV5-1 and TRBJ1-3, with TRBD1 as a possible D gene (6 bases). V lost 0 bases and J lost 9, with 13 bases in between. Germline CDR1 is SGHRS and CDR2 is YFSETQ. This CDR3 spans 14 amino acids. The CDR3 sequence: CASSLELQGATIYF. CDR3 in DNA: TGCGCCAGCAGCTTGGAGCTACAGGGTGCCACCATATATTTT.

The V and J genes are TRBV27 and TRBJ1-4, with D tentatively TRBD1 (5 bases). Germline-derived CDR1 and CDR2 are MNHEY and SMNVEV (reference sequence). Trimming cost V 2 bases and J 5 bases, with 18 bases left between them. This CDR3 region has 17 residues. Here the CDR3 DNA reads TGTGCCAGCAGTTTAGGATCCGGGACGGTTTTAAATGAAAAACTGTTTTTT. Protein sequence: CASSLGSGTVLNEKLFF.

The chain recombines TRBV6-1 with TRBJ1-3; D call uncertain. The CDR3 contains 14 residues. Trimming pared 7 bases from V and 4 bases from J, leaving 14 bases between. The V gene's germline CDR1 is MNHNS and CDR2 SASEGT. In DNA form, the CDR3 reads TGTGCCAGCACCATCCCTCGAACCGGAAACACCATATATTTT. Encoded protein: CASTIPRTGNTIYF.

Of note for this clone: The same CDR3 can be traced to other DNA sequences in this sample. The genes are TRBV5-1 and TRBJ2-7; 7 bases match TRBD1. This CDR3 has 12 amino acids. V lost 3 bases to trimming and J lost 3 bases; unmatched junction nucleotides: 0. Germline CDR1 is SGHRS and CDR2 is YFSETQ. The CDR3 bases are TGCGCCAGCAGCTGGGACAGCTACGAGCAGTACTTC. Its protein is CASSWDSYEQYF.

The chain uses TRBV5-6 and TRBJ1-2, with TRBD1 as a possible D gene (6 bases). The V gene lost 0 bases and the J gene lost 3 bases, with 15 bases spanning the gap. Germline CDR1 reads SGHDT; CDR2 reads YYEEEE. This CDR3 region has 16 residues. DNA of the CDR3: TGTGCCAGCAGCTTGGAACTTCAGGGGATGGACTATGGCTACACCTTC. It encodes CASSLELQGMDYGYTF.

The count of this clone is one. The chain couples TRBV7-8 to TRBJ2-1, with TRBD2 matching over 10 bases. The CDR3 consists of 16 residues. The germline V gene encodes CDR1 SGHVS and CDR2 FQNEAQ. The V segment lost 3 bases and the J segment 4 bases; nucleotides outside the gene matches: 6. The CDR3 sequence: CASSLGAGGPYNEQFF. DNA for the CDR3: TGTGCCAGCAGCTTGGGAGCGGGAGGGCCGTACAATGAGCAGTTCTTC.

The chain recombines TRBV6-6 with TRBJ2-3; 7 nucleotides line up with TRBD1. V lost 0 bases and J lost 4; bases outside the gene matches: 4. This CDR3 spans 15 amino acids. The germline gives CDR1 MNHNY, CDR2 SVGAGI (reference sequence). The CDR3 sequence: CASSYSGGAADTQYF. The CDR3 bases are TGTGCCAGCAGTTACTCAGGGGGCGCGGCAGATACGCAGTATTTT.

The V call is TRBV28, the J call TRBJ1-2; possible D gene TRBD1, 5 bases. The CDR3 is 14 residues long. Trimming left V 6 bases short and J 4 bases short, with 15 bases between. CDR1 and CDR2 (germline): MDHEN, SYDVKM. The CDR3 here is CASRPGTPGYGYTF. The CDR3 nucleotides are TGTGCCAGCAGACCCGGGACCCCGGGCTATGGCTACACCTTC.

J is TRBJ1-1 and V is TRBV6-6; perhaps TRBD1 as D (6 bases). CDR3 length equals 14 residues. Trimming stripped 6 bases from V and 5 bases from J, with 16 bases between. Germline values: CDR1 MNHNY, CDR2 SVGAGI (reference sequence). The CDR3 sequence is CASRIQQGRTEAFF. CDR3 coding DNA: TGTGCCAGCAGGATACAACAGGGTAGGACTGAAGCTTTCTTT.

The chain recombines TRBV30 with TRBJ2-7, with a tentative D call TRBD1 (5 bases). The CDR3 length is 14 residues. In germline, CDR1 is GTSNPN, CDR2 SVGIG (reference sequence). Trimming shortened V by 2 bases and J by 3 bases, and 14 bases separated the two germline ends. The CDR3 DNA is TGTGCCTGGAGTCCCCAGGGAATTAGCTACGAGCAGTACTTC. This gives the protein CAWSPQGISYEQYF. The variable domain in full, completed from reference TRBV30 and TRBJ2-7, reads SQTIHQWPATLVQPVGSPLSLECTVEGTSNPNLYWYRQAAGRGLQLLFYSVGIGQISSEVPQNLSASRPQDRQFILSSKKLLLSDSGFYLCAWSPQGISYEQYFGPGTRLTVT.

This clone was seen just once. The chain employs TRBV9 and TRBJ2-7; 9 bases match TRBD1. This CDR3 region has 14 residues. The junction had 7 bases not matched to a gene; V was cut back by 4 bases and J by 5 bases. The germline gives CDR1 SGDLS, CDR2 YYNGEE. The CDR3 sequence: CASSPRTGADEQYF. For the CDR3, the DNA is TGTGCCAGCAGCCCTAGGACAGGGGCCGACGAGCAGTACTTC.